These T cell receptor beta chains were read from a single sample in a study of identical twins. TCRdb ran MiXCR on the 5' RACE reads and lists one entry per CDR3 protein. The data hold 690,000 or so distinct CDR3 sequences, with 8.5% to 9% observed a single time. These data were likewise used in another study, on yellow fever vaccine responses in identical twins.

Specimen: PBMCs. These receptors were collected from a young woman in good health. The CDR3 runs from the conserved cysteine through the conserved F or W. Fields, in order: J gene, D gene, clone size, V gene, CDR3 DNA, CDR3 protein. The D gene is left open where the match is weak. The size entry is marked missing in some rows and otherwise reads once, few, many or a size class.

j_call: TRBJ2-2
d_call: .
clone_size: .
v_call: TRBV28
cdr3_nt: TGTGCCAGCAGTTTATTGCGACACGCGAACACCGGGGAGCTGTTTTTT
cdr3_aa: CASSLLRHANTGELFF

j_call: TRBJ2-3
d_call: .
clone_size: few
v_call: TRBV7-2
cdr3_nt: TGTGCCAGCAGCCTTTTCGGGACTAGCACAGATACGCAGTATTTT
cdr3_aa: CASSLFGTSTDTQYF

j_call: TRBJ2-3
d_call: .
clone_size: .
v_call: TRBV5-1
cdr3_nt: TGCGCCAGCAGCTTGGAAGCGCGGTACACAGATACGCAGTATTTT
cdr3_aa: CASSLEARYTDTQYF

j_call: TRBJ2-5
d_call: .
clone_size: .
v_call: TRBV29-1
cdr3_nt: TGCAGCGTTGACGAGCGGAACCAAGAGACCCAGTACTTC
cdr3_aa: CSVDERNQETQYF

j_call: TRBJ2-6
d_call: TRBD1
clone_size: .
v_call: TRBV12-3/TRBV12-4
cdr3_nt: TGTGCCAGCAGTTTACCCGACAGGGTCTCTGGGGCCAACGTCCTGACTTTC
cdr3_aa: CASSLPDRVSGANVLTF

j_call: TRBJ2-1
d_call: .
clone_size: .
v_call: TRBV7-9
cdr3_nt: TGTGCCAGCAGCTGGGTGGGGGTTGCCGATGAGCAGTTCTTC
cdr3_aa: CASSWVGVADEQFF

j_call: TRBJ2-7
d_call: TRBD1
clone_size: few
v_call: TRBV7-8
cdr3_nt: TGTGCCAGCAGAAGGACAGGGTCAAATTACGAGCAGTACTTC
cdr3_aa: CASRRTGSNYEQYF

j_call: TRBJ2-7
d_call: .
clone_size: few
v_call: TRBV12-3/TRBV12-4
cdr3_nt: TGTGCCAGCAGAACAGGGACGGGCGCCTACGAGCAGTACTTC
cdr3_aa: CASRTGTGAYEQYF

j_call: TRBJ2-1
d_call: .
clone_size: few
v_call: TRBV6-5
cdr3_nt: TGTGCCAGTACAGGGTTCCTGAATGAGCAGTTCTTC
cdr3_aa: CASTGFLNEQFF

j_call: TRBJ2-1
d_call: TRBD2
clone_size: .
v_call: TRBV5-6
cdr3_nt: TGTGCCAGCAGCTTGGTCGGTAGCGGGGATTACAATGAGCAGTTCTTC
cdr3_aa: CASSLVGSGDYNEQFF

j_call: TRBJ2-2
d_call: .
clone_size: few
v_call: TRBV4-3
cdr3_nt: TGCGCCAGCAAGGAGACCAAGGCCGGGGAGCTGTTTTTT
cdr3_aa: CASKETKAGELFF

j_call: TRBJ2-3
d_call: .
clone_size: few
v_call: TRBV4-2
cdr3_nt: TGTGCCAGCAGCCCGGACACTTCCACAGATACGCAGTATTTT
cdr3_aa: CASSPDTSTDTQYF

j_call: TRBJ2-1
d_call: TRBD2
clone_size: many
v_call: TRBV5-1
cdr3_nt: TGCGCCAGCAGCTTGGTGTCGCTAGCGGGGGGGTCCTACAATGAGCAGTTCTTC
cdr3_aa: CASSLVSLAGGSYNEQFF

j_call: TRBJ1-1
d_call: .
clone_size: .
v_call: TRBV7-8
cdr3_nt: TGTGCCAGCAGCCCCATCCAGGGGCCCTTTGGAGCTTTCTTT
cdr3_aa: CASSPIQGPFGAFF

j_call: TRBJ1-2
d_call: TRBD1
clone_size: .
v_call: TRBV25-1
cdr3_nt: TGTGCCAGCAGTGAATATGGGACAGGGGGCCTCCGGGGCTACACCTTC
cdr3_aa: CASSEYGTGGLRGYTF

j_call: TRBJ2-5
d_call: TRBD2
clone_size: .
v_call: TRBV9
cdr3_nt: TGTGCCAGCAGCGTAGGGTTTGCGGGAGGGGATCAAGAGACCCAGTACTTC
cdr3_aa: CASSVGFAGGDQETQYF

j_call: TRBJ2-3
d_call: TRBD2
clone_size: few
v_call: TRBV12-3/TRBV12-4
cdr3_nt: TGTGCCAGCAGCACCCGGGGGGTAATAGGCACAGATACGCAGTATTTT
cdr3_aa: CASSTRGVIGTDTQYF

j_call: TRBJ2-2
d_call: TRBD2
clone_size: .
v_call: TRBV20-1
cdr3_nt: TGCAGTGCTACGACTAGCGGGGGGTCCACCGGGGAGCTGTTTTTT
cdr3_aa: CSATTSGGSTGELFF

j_call: TRBJ2-7
d_call: .
clone_size: many
v_call: TRBV7-9
cdr3_nt: TGTGCCAGCAGCTTAGCGGGACGGCCTTTGGAGCAGTACTTC
cdr3_aa: CASSLAGRPLEQYF

j_call: TRBJ2-3
d_call: .
clone_size: .
v_call: TRBV20-1
cdr3_nt: TGCAGTGCTAGAATTTGGGACTTTCCAACAGATACGCAGTATTTT
cdr3_aa: CSARIWDFPTDTQYF

j_call: TRBJ2-5
d_call: .
clone_size: .
v_call: TRBV5-1
cdr3_nt: TGCGCCAGCAGCTTCACGGACTTC
cdr3_aa: CASSFTDF

j_call: TRBJ2-1
d_call: .
clone_size: .
v_call: TRBV12-3/TRBV12-4
cdr3_nt: TGTGCCAGCAGTTTAGCTAGAACACGAAGGGAATGGAATGAGCAGTTCTTC
cdr3_aa: CASSLARTRREWNEQFF

j_call: TRBJ2-5
d_call: .
clone_size: few
v_call: TRBV27
cdr3_nt: TGTGCCAGCAGTTTAAGGGCAGGGGTTCGTTTAGAGACCCAGTACTTC
cdr3_aa: CASSLRAGVRLETQYF

j_call: TRBJ2-5
d_call: .
clone_size: .
v_call: TRBV6-1
cdr3_nt: TGTGCCAGCACCTCCGGGACGAAAGAGACCCAGTACTTC
cdr3_aa: CASTSGTKETQYF

j_call: TRBJ2-2
d_call: TRBD2
clone_size: .
v_call: TRBV20-1
cdr3_nt: TGCAGTGCTAGAGATATTAGCGGGAGGCTGGGCGGGGAGCTGTTTTTT
cdr3_aa: CSARDISGRLGGELFF

j_call: TRBJ1-6
d_call: .
clone_size: .
v_call: TRBV18
cdr3_nt: TGTGCCAGCTCAGGGCAGGGGCCTGGATCACCCCTCCACTTT
cdr3_aa: CASSGQGPGSPLHF

j_call: TRBJ1-1
d_call: .
clone_size: .
v_call: TRBV2
cdr3_nt: TGTGCCAGCAGTGACTACGGGAACACTGAAGCTTTCTTT
cdr3_aa: CASSDYGNTEAFF

j_call: TRBJ2-7
d_call: TRBD1
clone_size: many
v_call: TRBV10-3
cdr3_nt: TGTGCCATCAGCACCTTTCGGACAGGGAGCTCCTACGAGCAGTACTTC
cdr3_aa: CAISTFRTGSSYEQYF

j_call: TRBJ2-2
d_call: .
clone_size: .
v_call: TRBV3-1
cdr3_nt: TGTGCCAGCAGCCCACAGGACTCTCAAGTGGGGGAGCTGTTTTTT
cdr3_aa: CASSPQDSQVGELFF

j_call: TRBJ2-7
d_call: TRBD2
clone_size: .
v_call: TRBV27
cdr3_nt: TGTGCCAGCAGTAGGAGGAGTGGAGTAGCGGGAGGGAACGAGCAGTACTTC
cdr3_aa: CASSRRSGVAGGNEQYF

j_call: TRBJ2-1
d_call: TRBD2
clone_size: .
v_call: TRBV19
cdr3_nt: TGTGCCAGTAGTATAGCGGCACGGGGAGGGGATGAGCAGTTCTTC
cdr3_aa: CASSIAARGGDEQFF

j_call: TRBJ2-3
d_call: TRBD2
clone_size: many
v_call: TRBV27
cdr3_nt: TGTGCCAGCAGTTCGCGGACTAGCGGGGGCACAGATACGCAGTATTTT
cdr3_aa: CASSSRTSGGTDTQYF